This T cell receptor (beta chain) was sequenced in a study of blood T cells in healthy people across ages. Samples each had at least 6 micrograms of total RNA extracted. This clonotype has at least ten counts. Using a J-beta primer mix together with a sample-barcoded 5' primer, a second PCR was run for roughly 6 to 12 cycles. TCRdb re-derived calls from the 5' RACE reads in MiXCR, one entry per CDR3 protein. Among hundreds of thousands of distinct CDR3 sequences listed, about 30% were seen once. The germline V gene encodes CDR1 MNHEY and CDR2 SVGEGT. Unmatched junction bases numbered 5, after V lost 0 bases and J lost 2 bases. The CDR3 has 17 residues.

This TCR was recovered from a woman of 80 years or more in good health. The sequencing sample was made of blood. The gene calls are TRBV6-2 or TRBV6-3 and TRBJ2-7, with TRBD1 identical over 12 bases. CDR3 bases: TGTGCCAGCAGTTACTCGATGGGGGACAGGGGGCCCTACGAGCAGTACTTC. Protein: CASSYSMGDRGPYEQYF.